The 28 T cell receptor beta chains below were found in one sample sequenced in a study of cytomegalovirus exposure and HLA in healthy donors. PCR primers comprised 60 Vbeta and 13 Jbeta primers. Method: immunoSEQ multiplex PCR; TCRdb's copy keeps in-frame clones and lacks some. The sample lists approximately 280,000 clones; 80% to 90% were seen once. Input material: PBMCs. Every receptor here comes from a woman aged 18-30 years in good health and CMV-seronegative.

The CDR3 sequence is CASSWTGTYEQYF. CDR3 nucleotides: TGCGCCAGCAGCTGGACAGGAACGTACGAGCAGTACTTC. The chain combines TRBV5-1 with TRBJ2-5; 7 nucleotides line up with TRBD1. The J call is in doubt because the DNA end fits TRBJ2-7 better. The CDR3 has 13 residues. The germline V gene encodes CDR1 SGHRS and CDR2 YFSETQ.

The rearrangement joins TRBV5-6 to TRBJ1-2; a possible D gene is TRBD1 (6 bases). The germline CDR1 and CDR2 sequences are SGHDT and YYEEEE. The germline V and J ends were trimmed by 6 bases and 4 bases, with 13 bases remaining between them. The CDR3 sequence is 13 residues long. CDR3 in DNA: TGTGCCAGCACCCCCGGGACACCCTATGGCTACACCTTC. This codes for CASTPGTPYGYTF. The variable domain in full, completed from reference TRBV5-6 and TRBJ1-2, reads DAGVTQSPTHLIKTRGQQVTLRCSPKSGHDTVSWYQQALGQGPQFIFQYYEEEERQRGNFPDRFSGHQFPNYSSELNVNALLLGDSALYLCASTPGTPYGYTFGSGTRLTVV.

The rearrangement uses TRBV15 and TRBJ1-5, with 7 bases lining up with TRBD1. With V trimmed by 0 bases and J by 3 bases, 5 bases remained unmatched. The germline CDR1 and CDR2 sequences are LNHNV and YYDKDF (reference sequence). The CDR3 consists of 16 residues. The CDR3 nucleotides read TGTGCCACCAGCAGAGAGCCGGGACAGTTCAATCAGCCCCAGCATTTT. Protein product: CATSREPGQFNQPQHF.

J is TRBJ1-5 and V is TRBV7-9; 9 positions agree with TRBD1. Per germline, CDR1 SEHNR and CDR2 FQNEAQ (reference sequence). V lost 4 bases and J lost 6; bases outside the gene matches: 4. CDR3 size: 14 residues. The CDR3 DNA sequence: TGTGCCAGCAGCTGGGACAGGGAGAGTCAGCCCCAGCATTTT. Translating it yields CASSWDRESQPQHF.

This chain joins TRBV7-6 and TRBJ2-7; a possible D gene is TRBD2 (6 bases). Trimming left V 3 bases short and J 2 bases short, with 11 bases between. Germline assignment: CDR1 SGHVS and CDR2 FNYEAQ. The CDR3 length is 14 residues. CDR3 sequence: CASSFGDSTYEQYF. In nucleotides, the CDR3 is TGTGCCAGCAGCTTCGGGGACTCTACCTACGAGCAGTACTTC.

J is TRBJ2-5 and V is TRBV4-2; 16 nucleotides agree with TRBD2. CDR1 is LGHNA and CDR2 is YNFKEQ in the germline V gene. The CDR3 extends over 18 amino acids. Germline trimming cut 5 bases from V and 5 bases from J; bases unmatched to any gene: 11. For the CDR3, the DNA is TGTGCCAGCAGCTCCTTGGGGACTAGCGGGGGGGCCCGGGAGACCCAGTACTTC. This sequence encodes CASSSLGTSGGARETQYF.

The V call is TRBV18, the J call TRBJ1-2, with a possible D match to TRBD1 (5 bases). This CDR3 is built from 14 residues. CDR1 and CDR2 (germline): KGHSH, LQKENI. V dropped 0 bases and J dropped 2 bases, with 7 bases sitting between them. CDR3: CASSPPPGNYGYTF. The CDR3 coding sequence is TGTGCCAGCTCACCACCCCCAGGGAACTATGGCTACACCTTC.

The gene calls are TRBV7-8 and TRBJ2-5; 9 nucleotides line up with TRBD2. V lost 2 bases, J lost 2 bases, and 6 bases stayed unmatched. The CDR3 contains 16 residues. In germline, CDR1 is SGHVS, CDR2 FQNEAQ. In nucleotides, the CDR3 is TGTGCCAGCAGCTTACGTAGCGGGGGAGGACAAGAGACCCAGTACTTC. Its protein is CASSLRSGGGQETQYF.

This clone was observed once. The J gene is TRBJ2-6, the V gene TRBV12-5; TRBD1 agrees at 9 bases. CDR1 is LGHNT and CDR2 is FRNRAP in the germline V gene. V lost 2 bases to trimming and J lost 2 bases; unmatched junction nucleotides: 13. The CDR3 is made up of 20 amino acids. Written as DNA, the CDR3 is TGTGCTAGTGGTTTGATCTACGGGACAGGGAAGGGTACTGGGGCCAACGTCCTGACTTTC. Its protein product is CASGLIYGTGKGTGANVLTF.

The chain joins TRBV18 to TRBJ2-5; no clear D gene. Germline V CDR1 and CDR2: KGHSH, LQKENI. The V gene lost 0 bases and the J gene lost 4 bases, with 6 bases spanning the gap. This CDR3 comprises 13 residues. For the CDR3, the DNA is TGTGCCAGCTCACCACCGGCCCGAGAGACCCAGTACTTC. It translates to CASSPPARETQYF.

The chain has TRBV6-5 and TRBJ1-2; the match to TRBD1 covers 7 bases. Unmatched junction bases numbered 12, after V lost 10 bases and J lost 4 bases. There are 14 residues in the CDR3. CDR1 and CDR2 from the germline V gene are MNHEY and SVGAGI. CDR3 residues: CATTGTASFYGYTF. CDR3 coding DNA: TGTGCCACTACCGGGACAGCTTCCTTCTATGGCTACACCTTC.

The genes are TRBV29-1 and TRBJ2-7, with 8 bases matching TRBD1. The CDR3 loop spans 14 amino acids. Germline CDR1 reads SQVTM; CDR2 reads ANQGSEA. V lost 1 base, J lost 2 bases, and 4 bases stayed unmatched. The CDR3 protein is CSVEAGTGPYEQYF. The CDR3 DNA follows: TGCAGCGTTGAAGCCGGGACAGGCCCCTACGAGCAGTACTTC.

A single count supports this clone. The chain has TRBV6-1 and TRBJ1-6, with D unresolved. The germline V gene encodes CDR1 MNHNS and CDR2 SASEGT. The CDR3 is made up of 14 amino acids. Trimming removed 6 bases from V and 6 bases from J, with 12 bases in between. This CDR3 is CASRPGKSNSPLHF. As DNA, the CDR3 is TGTGCCAGCAGACCGGGGAAATCTAATTCACCCCTCCACTTT.

The J gene is TRBJ1-1, the V gene TRBV29-1; the match to TRBD1 covers 7 bases. With 7 bases clipped from V and 4 bases from J, the junction kept 9 bases outside the gene matches. The CDR3 spans 13 residues. Germline V lookup: CDR1 SQVTM, CDR2 ANQGSEA. CDR3 nucleotide sequence: TGCAGCGCAATTGACAGGGATGGCACTGAAGCTTTCTTT. Amino acids: CSAIDRDGTEAFF.

The gene calls are TRBV13 and TRBJ2-5; 8 bases agree with TRBD1. The J call is in doubt because the DNA end fits TRBJ2-7 better. Germline CDR1 PRHDT, CDR2 FYEKMQ (reference sequence). This CDR3 comprises 14 residues. CDR3 loop: CASSSGTGVYEQYF. The CDR3 bases are TGTGCCAGCAGCTCCGGGACAGGTGTCTACGAGCAGTACTTC.

Remarks on this clone: This CDR3 is also generated by other DNA sequences in the sample. This chain connects TRBV2 to TRBJ1-6; tentatively, D is TRBD1 (5 bases). Germline-derived CDR1 and CDR2 are SNHLY and FYNNEI. Trimming removed 6 bases at V and 10 bases at J, with 13 bases between. The length of the CDR3 is 13 residues. Here the CDR3 reads CASRLQVRSPLHF. The CDR3 DNA reads as TGTGCCAGCAGACTACAGGTTCGGTCACCCCTCCACTTT.

This chain joins TRBV19 and TRBJ1-2; TRBD1 agrees at 7 bases. The germline CDR1 and CDR2 sequences are LNHDA and SQIVND (reference sequence). The ends lost 7 bases at V and 6 bases at J; junction bases unmatched: 14. The CDR3 totals 15 residues. The CDR3 region has the DNA TGTGCCAGTACTAAGCGACTCGACAGGGTGGATGGCTACACCTTC. This sequence encodes CASTKRLDRVDGYTF. The entire variable domain, with the rest obtained from reference TRBV19 and TRBJ1-2, is as follows: DGGITQSPKYLFRKEGQNVTLSCEQNLNHDAMYWYRQDPGQGLRLIYYSQIVNDFQKGDIAEGYSVSREKKESFPLTVTSAQKNPTAFYLCASTKRLDRVDGYTFGSGTRLTVV.

DNA of the CDR3: TGTGCCAGCAGCCCTACTGATGGAGGGTCCTACGAGCAGTACTTC. It encodes CASSPTDGGSYEQYF. J is TRBJ2-7 and V is TRBV6-6; possibly TRBD2 for D (6 bases). The CDR3 is 15 amino acids. Per the germline V gene, CDR1 is MNHNY and CDR2 is SVGAGI (reference sequence). The ends were cut back, 6 bases at V and 1 base at J, with 16 bases in the middle.

This chain links TRBV4-2 with TRBJ2-3; D gene unclear. V was cut by 1 base and J by 5 bases, with 4 bases left in between. The CDR3 contains 12 residues. Germline lookup yields CDR1 LGHNA and CDR2 YNFKEQ. The CDR3 region is CASSQGQDTQYF. For the CDR3, the DNA is TGTGCCAGCAGCCAAGGGCAAGATACGCAGTATTTT.

The chain uses TRBV25-1 and TRBJ1-5, with 7 bases lining up with TRBD1. The germline CDR1 and CDR2 sequences are MGHDK and SYGVNS. V was pared by 4 bases and J by 3 bases, with 6 bases of the junction left unmatched. There are 15 residues in the CDR3. DNA for the CDR3: TGTGCCAGCAGTGTGGGGGACAGCCTCAATCAGCCCCAGCATTTT. This codes for CASSVGDSLNQPQHF.

The gene calls are TRBV9 and TRBJ2-5, with a weak D call TRBD2 (5 bases). The CDR3 has 13 amino acids. The V gene lost 3 bases and the J gene lost 5 bases, with 11 bases spanning the gap. Germline lookup yields CDR1 SGDLS and CDR2 YYNGEE. CDR3 DNA sequence: TGTGCCAGCAGCGCGACTAATGGGGAGACCCAGTACTTC. It translates to CASSATNGETQYF.

Concerning this clone: Sequence at one end of the junction differs from germline and may be a read error. The V gene is TRBV7-9, the J gene TRBJ2-5; D might be TRBD2 (5 bases). Germline V gives CDR1 SEHNR, CDR2 FQNEAQ (reference sequence). The CDR3 has 15 residues. The CDR3 DNA follows: TGTTCCAGCAGCTTAGGAGCGGCCATGGGAGAGACCCAGTACTTC. Translated, it gives CSSSLGAAMGETQYF.

The chain has TRBV6-5 and TRBJ2-2; D not certain. Trimming took 2 bases from V and 6 from J, leaving 7 bases between them. The germline gives CDR1 MNHEY, CDR2 SVGAGI. The CDR3 covers 13 residues. The CDR3 DNA sequence: TGTGCCAGCAGTTACGGCCGTGCCGGGGAGCTGTTTTTT. Protein sequence: CASSYGRAGELFF.

The chain is built from TRBV5-1 and TRBJ2-3; 11 nucleotides align to TRBD2. The germline V gene encodes CDR1 SGHRS and CDR2 YFSETQ. V gave up 3 bases and J gave up 1 base; unmatched junction bases: 13. The CDR3 has 19 amino acids. The CDR3 spells CASSSTGTSGPFGTDTQYF. The CDR3 DNA is TGCGCCAGCAGCTCAACCGGGACTAGCGGCCCATTTGGCACAGATACGCAGTATTTT. Based on the CDR3 plus reference TRBV5-1 and TRBJ2-3, the full variable domain is KAGVTQTPRYLIKTRGQQVTLSCSPISGHRSVSWYQQTPGQGLQFLFEYFSETQRNKGNFPGRFSGRQFSNSRSEMNVSTLELGDSALYLCASSSTGTSGPFGTDTQYFGPGTRLTVL.

This chain's CDR3 is CASSYYPSGNTIYF. The CDR3 DNA follows: TGTGCCAGCAGTTACTATCCCTCTGGAAACACCATATATTTT. The chain employs TRBV2 and TRBJ1-3; D not certain. Germline V gene sequence: CDR1 SNHLY, CDR2 FYNNEI. This CDR3 has 14 residues. The V end lost 5 bases, the J end lost 0 bases, and 8 bases lay between the germline ends.

V and J are TRBV13 and TRBJ2-7; 12 bases line up with TRBD2. V dropped 0 bases and J dropped 7; count of bases not matched to a gene: 4. This CDR3 spans 15 amino acids. Germline CDR1 is PRHDT and CDR2 is FYEKMQ (reference sequence). The CDR3 sequence is CASSLGTSGGSEQYF. CDR3 DNA sequence: TGTGCCAGCAGCTTAGGGACTAGCGGGGGTAGTGAGCAGTACTTC.

The V gene is TRBV27, the J gene TRBJ2-1; 9 bases map to TRBD1. The CDR3 has 15 amino acids. Trimming cost V 7 bases and J 8 bases; bases outside gene matches: 12. CDR1 is MNHEY, CDR2 SMNVEV, per germline (reference sequence). The CDR3 sequence is CASKHWGTGMDEQFF. CDR3 DNA sequence: TGTGCCAGCAAGCACTGGGGGACAGGGATGGATGAGCAGTTCTTC.

The J gene is TRBJ2-3, the V gene TRBV27, with 8 bases matching TRBD1. J gave up 4 bases and V 6 bases, and 6 bases lay outside the gene matches. This CDR3 has 14 residues. The V gene's germline CDR1 is MNHEY and CDR2 SMNVEV (reference sequence). The CDR3 region is CASSSDRGADTQYF. In DNA form, the CDR3 reads TGTGCCAGCAGCTCCGACAGGGGCGCAGATACGCAGTATTTT.